The entry below gives a single T cell receptor beta chain sequence along with its context. Its target is not known. These data belong to a study of OX40 agonist ivuxolimab in advanced cancers. Study summary: An agonistic human IgG2 monoclonal antibody against OX40 (CD134) was given. Three dose-escalation patients had partial responses: one with hepatocellular carcinoma and two with cutaneous melanoma.

Notes on the study in general: Among the lowest peripheral clonal expansion occurred in 0.1-3.0 mg/kg partial responders. Expanded clones belonging to CD8+ T cells outnumbered, on average, those of CD4+.

Sequencing used immunoSEQ multiplex PCR; TCRdb keeps in-frame clones, though not all of them. Found here are some 21,000 clones, roughly three quarters of them singletons; the top ten hold around 19%. Deletions cut 3 bases from V and 6 bases from J, with 6 bases between. Germline V lookup: CDR1 LNHDA, CDR2 SQIVND (reference sequence). This CDR3 has 12 residues. The rearrangement uses TRBV19 and TRBJ1-5; perhaps TRBD1 as D (5 bases). The sample in question was CD4+ or CD8+ T cells sorted from blood, obtained in a trial of the OX40 agonist ivuxolimab. The receptor's source is an adult with an advanced solid tumor such as melanoma, head and neck, liver or kidney cancer. The chain's CDR3 is CASSIGGQPQHF. The CDR3 DNA follows: TGTGCCAGTAGTATCGGGGGTCAGCCCCAGCATTTT. Full variable domain (outside the CDR3, taken from reference TRBV19 and TRBJ1-5): DGGITQSPKYLFRKEGQNVTLSCEQNLNHDAMYWYRQDPGQGLRLIYYSQIVNDFQKGDIAEGYSVSREKKESFPLTVTSAQKNPTAFYLCASSIGGQPQHFGDGTRLSIL.